This paragraph covers one T cell receptor beta chain sequence. This CDR3 contains 16 residues. Per the germline V gene, CDR1 is MDHEN and CDR2 is SYDVKM. This sample is part of a study of shared clonotypes between healthy human individuals. CD45RO negativity and positive selection for CCR7 defined naive CD8 cells, a population that excluded terminally differentiated effector memory CD45RA+ cells. Clones were read by immunoSEQ multiplex PCR, and TCRdb kept only the in-frame ones, dropping some. The sample lists roughly 650,000 clones, roughly 96% occurring once. The TCR was taken from a woman aged 25-40 years in good health. Sequencing used naive CD8+ T cells sorted from blood. J is TRBJ2-5 and V is TRBV28; the match to TRBD2 covers 9 bases. The J call may be incorrect, as the DNA end agrees better with TRBJ2-7. The CDR3 sequence: CASSLPIAGDPYEQYF. The CDR3 nucleotides read TGTGCCAGCAGTTTGCCCATAGCGGGAGATCCATACGAGCAGTACTTC.